The clone carrying this T cell receptor beta chain was counted once. The target antigen is unknown. Ranging in age from roughly 6 to 100, the donors were healthy Caucasian individuals from Russia. Next came a second PCR, run for about 7 to 12 cycles, which used a sample-barcoded 5' primer along with a J-beta primer mix. From the 5' RACE reads, TCRdb called clonotypes with MiXCR, one entry per CDR3 protein. Here the sample spans about 930,000 distinct CDR3 sequences, roughly 29% being singletons. Germline V lookup: CDR1 SGHTA, CDR2 FQGNSA. The V and J ends lost 3 bases and 2 bases respectively, with 13 bases between them. CDR3 length equals 16 residues. The data originate from a study of blood T cells in healthy people across ages. Overall study findings and caveats: Significant beta diversity loss was already apparent by age approximately 37, declining roughly linearly.

The sample was also linked to a second study, of T cells of mothers and their children.

The chain couples TRBV7-2 to TRBJ2-2; D may be TRBD1 (6 bases). The sequence derives from a woman between 40 and 50 years old in good health. Sequencing was done on a sample of blood. The CDR3 DNA follows: TGTGCCAGCAGCTTTTCAGGGGACAAAAACACCGGGGAGCTGTTTTTT. Amino acid sequence: CASSFSGDKNTGELFF.